The 23 T cell receptor beta chains below were found in one sample sequenced in a study of metastatic and nonmetastatic thyroid tumors. Nobody among the patients had been given any treatment before thyroid surgery. MiXCR reprocessed the PCR reads for TCRdb. The sample includes more than 40,000 clones, approximately 24% of them seen just once. The source material was tumor tissue. These receptors all stem from a female donor with papillary thyroid cancer or a benign thyroid nodule (not recorded which). Some clones in this sample may be carry-over from other donors' samples.

Ten or more counts support this clone. The gene calls are TRBV5-1 and TRBJ1-3; D gene uncertain. The germline V and J ends were trimmed by 5 bases and 0 bases, with 12 bases remaining between them. The CDR3 extends over 15 amino acids. From germline, CDR1 is SGHRS and CDR2 YFSETQ. CDR3: CASRKSTFSGNTIYF. As DNA, the CDR3 is TGCGCCAGCAGAAAGTCAACCTTCTCTGGAAACACCATATATTTT.

This sequence joins TRBV5-1 and TRBJ2-7, with D possibly matching TRBD2 (5 bases). V lost 0 bases to trimming and J lost 3 bases, with 13 bases between them. From germline, CDR1 is SGHRS and CDR2 YFSETQ. The CDR3 covers 15 residues. The CDR3 loop reads CASSLAATEDYEQYF. The DNA of the CDR3 is TGCGCCAGCAGCTTGGCCGCGACGGAGGACTACGAGCAGTACTTC.

This clone was counted ten times or more. Its ends do not fully match the called genes, so a read error is possible. The sample carries other DNA sequences with the same CDR3. This chain connects TRBV10-3 to TRBJ2-5; 11 nucleotides agree with TRBD1. The CDR3 contains 14 residues. Germline lookup yields CDR1 ENHRY and CDR2 SYGVKD. CDR3 sequence: CAIGGDRGQETQYF. CDR3 bases: TGCGCCATCGGGGGGGACAGGGGGCAAGAGACCCAGTACTTC.

The table lists this clone with a count of one. This rearrangement joins TRBV18 to TRBJ2-1; 8 nucleotides match TRBD1. The CDR3 has 14 residues. V shed 2 bases and J 7 bases; nucleotides not matched to a gene: 4. Germline-derived CDR1 and CDR2 are KGHSH and LQKENI. This chain's CDR3 is CASSPRTGWNEQFF. The CDR3 bases are TGTGCCAGCTCACCAAGGACAGGGTGGAATGAGCAGTTCTTC.

This clone is termed medium-sized. This chain links TRBV6-4 with TRBJ2-1, with D possibly matching TRBD1 (5 bases). Deletions cut 5 bases from V and 5 bases from J, with 13 bases between. The CDR3 consists of 14 residues. From germline, CDR1 is MRHNA and CDR2 SNTAGT. The DNA for the CDR3 is TGTGCCAGCAGTTCAGAAGACAGTCACAATGAGCAGTTCTTC. Amino acids: CASSSEDSHNEQFF.

This clone was seen at least ten times. The rearrangement uses TRBV20-1 and TRBJ1-2; unclear D gene. This CDR3 is 12 amino acids long. CDR1 and CDR2 from the germline V gene are DFQATT and SNEGSKA (reference sequence). V was cut by 7 bases and J by 1 base, with 10 bases left in between. The CDR3 nucleotides read TGCAGTGTTGACGACATTAACTATGGCTACACCTTC. Translation: CSVDDINYGYTF.

This clone was picked up many times. The CDR3 sequence is CSVRVGLAAYNEQFF. As DNA, the CDR3 is TGCAGCGTTCGGGTCGGACTAGCTGCCTACAATGAGCAGTTCTTC. This rearrangement joins TRBV29-1 to TRBJ2-1, with 8 bases identical to TRBD2. The junction had 8 bases not matched to a gene; V was cut back by 5 bases and J by 2 bases. This CDR3 region has 15 residues. The germline V gene encodes CDR1 SQVTM and CDR2 ANQGSEA.

The V and J genes are TRBV2 and TRBJ2-7; 11 bases match TRBD2. The germline CDR1 and CDR2 sequences are SNHLY and FYNNEI. The trim removed 4 bases at V and 0 bases at J, leaving 2 bases unmatched. The CDR3 covers 15 residues. The chain's CDR3 is CASSATSGSSYEQYF. In DNA, the CDR3 is TGTGCCAGCAGTGCTACTAGCGGGAGCTCCTACGAGCAGTACTTC. The complete variable domain, with remaining parts taken from reference TRBV2 and TRBJ2-7, reads EPEVTQTPSHQVTQMGQEVILRCVPISNHLYFYWYRQILGQKVEFLVSFYNNEISEKSEIFDDQFSVERPDGSNFTLKIRSTKLEDSAMYFCASSATSGSSYEQYFGPGTRLTVT.

The chain couples TRBV5-5 to TRBJ2-7, with 7 positions matching TRBD1. Germline V gives CDR1 SGHKS, CDR2 YYEKEE (reference sequence). Trimming at V came to 1 base and at J to 7 bases, leaving 11 bases not matched to a gene. This CDR3 comprises 15 residues. For the CDR3, the DNA is TGTGCCAGCAGCTTGTACCCCGAGACAGGGTGGGAGCAGTACTTC. This codes for CASSLYPETGWEQYF.

This clone was detected many times. The V and J genes are TRBV9 and TRBJ2-1; TRBD2 matches 7 bases. The CDR3 is 15 residues long. Germline V CDR1 and CDR2: SGDLS, YYNGEE. Losses at the gene ends were 4 bases for V and 6 bases for J; bases not matched to a gene: 10. The DNA for the CDR3 is TGTGCCAGCAGCTCCCGGGACTACATAGGCAATGAGCAGTTCTTC. Its protein is CASSSRDYIGNEQFF.

This clone was counted ten times or more. The genes are TRBV27 and TRBJ2-4; 12 nucleotides match TRBD1. Germline CDR1 MNHEY, CDR2 SMNVEV (reference sequence). This CDR3 is built from 14 residues. J was trimmed by 6 bases and V by 3 bases; bases with no gene match: 0. The CDR3 DNA is TGTGCCAGCAGTTTGGGACAGGGGGCAAACATTCAGTACTTC. Amino acid sequence: CASSLGQGANIQYF.

To note about this clone: A read error may explain this, as a much larger clone is one base away. The V call is TRBV28, the J call TRBJ2-7; D is unclear. V was pared by 7 bases and J by 1 base, with 11 bases between. This CDR3 has 13 residues. Germline V gives CDR1 MDHEN, CDR2 SYDVKM. The CDR3 DNA follows: TGTGCCAGCAATTTCCCCCGGTCCTACGAGCAGTACTTC. Translated: CASNFPRSYEQYF.

The J gene is TRBJ2-7, the V gene TRBV2; D call uncertain. This CDR3 contains 15 residues. Germline V gene data show CDR1 as SNHLY and CDR2 as FYNNEI. V was cut by 3 bases and J by 1 base, with 13 bases left in between. The CDR3 here is CASSDAESPSYEQYF. DNA of the CDR3: TGTGCCAGCAGTGATGCTGAGTCCCCATCCTACGAGCAGTACTTC.

The chain recombines TRBV6-1 with TRBJ1-1; a weak D match, TRBD1 (5 bases). V was pared by 5 bases and J by 5 bases, with 12 bases between. CDR3 length: 13 amino acids. Germline V CDR1 and CDR2: MNHNS, SASEGT. CDR3 in amino acids: CASSTRARTEAFF. As DNA, the CDR3 is TGTGCCAGCAGTACCAGGGCTAGAACTGAAGCTTTCTTT.

This clone was recorded many times. The chain links TRBV10-3 to TRBJ1-5, with D perhaps matching TRBD1 (6 bases). This CDR3 contains 13 residues. Deletions cut 4 bases from V and 6 bases from J, with 10 bases between. In germline, CDR1 is ENHRY, CDR2 SYGVKD. The CDR3 sequence: CAISVTGSQPQHF. As DNA, the CDR3 is TGTGCCATCAGTGTGACAGGCTCTCAGCCCCAGCATTTT.

Only a few counts were recorded for this clone. V is TRBV6-1 and J is TRBJ1-5; possibly TRBD1 for D (5 bases). V was cut by 5 bases and J by 1 base, with 12 bases left in between. The CDR3 contains 15 residues. The germline V gene encodes CDR1 MNHNS and CDR2 SASEGT. The CDR3 DNA reads TGTGCCAGCAGTCCGTCAAGGGGAAGCAATCAGCCCCAGCATTTT. Translating gives CASSPSRGSNQPQHF.

In its sample, this clone was seen many times. V usage is TRBV3-1 and J usage is TRBJ2-7; a weak D match, TRBD2 (5 bases). This CDR3 region has 15 residues. V lost 1 base and J 0 bases, leaving 10 bases between the germline ends. Germline lookup yields CDR1 LGHDT and CDR2 YNNKEL (reference sequence). Written as DNA, the CDR3 is TGTGCCAGCAGCCAAGGGACTCTCCCCTCCTACGAGCAGTACTTC. Encoded protein: CASSQGTLPSYEQYF.

This clone is medium-sized by share. The chain couples TRBV4-1 to TRBJ1-5; D is undetermined. Trimming cost V 4 bases and J 3 bases, with 16 bases left between them. The CDR3 length is 16 residues. Germline V lookup: CDR1 MGHRA, CDR2 YSYEKL. The CDR3 DNA reads TGCGCCAGCAGCCCCGCTTCGGGGTCCCTCAATCAGCCCCAGCATTTT. It codes for CASSPASGSLNQPQHF.

This clone was counted a few times. This chain connects TRBV18 to TRBJ1-2; D uncertain. Trimming removed 5 bases from V and 4 bases from J, with 17 bases in between. The CDR3 is 15 amino acids. Germline CDR1 and CDR2: KGHSH and LQKENI. The CDR3 bases are TGTGCCAGCTCATTAGAGGCCAGAGGTTCCTATGGCTACACCTTC. It encodes CASSLEARGSYGYTF.

The chain links TRBV5-1 to TRBJ1-5, with TRBD1 matching 8 bases. Germline V gene data show CDR1 as SGHRS and CDR2 as YFSETQ. This CDR3 spans 16 amino acids. With 0 bases clipped from V and 4 bases from J, the junction kept 6 bases outside the gene matches. The CDR3: CASSLGPGQGNQPQHF. The CDR3 nucleotides are TGCGCCAGCAGCTTGGGTCCTGGACAGGGAAATCAGCCCCAGCATTTT.

This clone was seen a few times. The chain uses TRBV27 and TRBJ1-1; no clear D gene. V lost 2 bases, J lost 2 bases, and 6 bases lay in between. This CDR3 contains 13 residues. The germline V gene has CDR1 MNHEY and CDR2 SMNVEV (reference sequence). The CDR3 DNA sequence: TGTGCCAGCAGTTTACTGGTTAACACTGAAGCTTTCTTT. Translation gives CASSLLVNTEAFF.

This clone was seen ten or more times. The V call is TRBV2, the J call TRBJ2-1; D gene unclear. There are 16 residues in the CDR3. Germline V gene lookup returns CDR1 SNHLY and CDR2 FYNNEI. V lost 0 bases, J lost 0 bases, and 9 bases lay in between. CDR3 protein: CASSEAEPSSYNEQFF. The CDR3 DNA sequence: TGTGCCAGCAGTGAAGCCGAGCCTAGCTCCTACAATGAGCAGTTCTTC.

This chain connects TRBV24-1 to TRBJ1-2; no clear D gene. The CDR3 runs 13 residues. The germline V and J ends were trimmed by 1 base and 4 bases, with 6 bases remaining between them. Germline V gives CDR1 KGHDR, CDR2 SFDVKD. The CDR3: CATSDFRGYGYTF. The CDR3 bases are TGTGCCACCAGTGATTTTCGGGGCTATGGCTACACCTTC.